Presented here are 7 T cell receptor beta chains from one specimen sequenced in a study of regulatory T cells in long-lasting Graves disease. The time point denotes: persistent/refractory GD, antithyroid drugs over 5 years with positive TRAb. The authors made the TCR library using RNA they extracted from PBMCs. Both iRepertoire HTBI primers and Arm-PCR of CDR3 regions were used to build the TCR beta libraries. From the multiplex PCR reads, TCRdb called clonotypes with MiXCR, one entry per CDR3 protein. Of 700,000 or so distinct CDR3 sequences in the sample, 25% to 30% were seen once. The sequencing used peripheral blood mononuclear cells (PBMCs), collected when the disease was refractory, from a patient treated with antithyroid drugs. These receptor sequences come from a female donor with Graves disease.

This clonotype was recorded once. This could be a read error, since a much larger clone is one nucleotide away. The V and J genes are TRBV5-1 and TRBJ1-1; D is possibly TRBD1 (5 bases). The CDR3 is 15 amino acids. Per germline, CDR1 SGHRS and CDR2 YFSETQ. The CDR3 DNA is TGCGTCAGCAGCTTGGTCGACAGCCTGAACACTGAAGCTTTCTTT. This gives the protein CVSSLVDSLNTEAFF.

There are a few counts of this clonotype. The chain couples TRBV29-1 to TRBJ1-1; 7 bases fit TRBD1. In germline, CDR1 is SQVTM, CDR2 ANQGSEA. The CDR3 runs 13 residues. Trimming removed 5 bases from V and 0 bases from J; junction bases left unmatched: 3. The DNA for the CDR3 is TGCAGCGTTCGGGACAGCATGAACACTGAAGCTTTCTTT. Translated, it gives CSVRDSMNTEAFF.

This rearrangement joins TRBV2 to TRBJ2-3; D is possibly TRBD1 (6 bases). This CDR3 is built from 16 residues. Trimming shortened V by 5 bases and J by 0 bases, and 15 bases separated the two germline ends. Germline CDR1 is SNHLY and CDR2 is FYNNEI. The CDR3 DNA reads as TGTGCCAGCAGTCTACGGACAGCCTCTAGCACAGATACGCAGTATTTT. This codes for CASSLRTASSTDTQYF.

This clonotype occurred a few times. This chain connects TRBV12-3 or TRBV12-4 to TRBJ1-1; D not certain. The CDR3 is 13 residues long. Trimming shortened V by 5 bases and J by 10 bases, and 17 bases separated the two germline ends. The CDR3 bases are TGTGCCAGCAGTCAACTCCAGCAGGCTCGAGCTTTCTTT. Translating it yields CASSQLQQARAFF.

This clonotype was seen many times. This chain uses TRBV28 with TRBJ1-2; the D gene is possibly TRBD1 (5 bases). V shed 5 bases and J shed 8 bases, with 18 bases lying between them. This CDR3 region has 14 residues. CDR1 is MDHEN and CDR2 is SYDVKM in the germline V gene. The CDR3 reads CASSPAGGELGYTF. For the CDR3, the DNA is TGTGCCAGCAGTCCCGCGGGGGGGGAACTAGGCTACACCTTC.

This clonotype was seen only a few times. The CDR3 spells CASSKIQGNSNQPQHF. Here the CDR3 DNA reads TGTGCCAGTAGTAAGATTCAGGGGAATAGCAATCAGCCCCAGCATTTT. This sequence joins TRBV19 and TRBJ1-5; D is perhaps TRBD1 (6 bases). Germline CDR1 is LNHDA and CDR2 is SQIVND (reference sequence). The V end lost 4 bases, the J end lost 0 bases, and 13 bases lay between the germline ends. The CDR3 totals 16 residues.

The genes are TRBV5-4 and TRBJ2-1; 9 positions agree with TRBD2. The trim removed 1 base at V and 5 bases at J, leaving 10 bases unmatched. Germline V lookup: CDR1 SGHNT, CDR2 YYREEE (reference sequence). The CDR3 is 17 amino acids. The CDR3 DNA is TGTGCCAGCAGCTTGAAAGGCGGCGGGAGGGGGAACAATGAGCAGTTCTTC. Residues: CASSLKGGGRGNNEQFF. The whole variable domain, remainder taken from reference TRBV5-4 and TRBJ2-1, is ETGVTQSPTHLIKTRGQQVTLRCSSQSGHNTVSWYQQALGQGPQFIFQYYREEENGRGNFPPRFSGLQFPNYSSELNVNALELDDSALYLCASSLKGGGRGNNEQFFGPGTRLTVL.